The TCR beta chain under discussion was sequenced for a study of T cells after yellow fever vaccination. A universal primer site and UMIs were added as TCR cDNA was made by 5'RACE template switching. From the 5' RACE reads, TCRdb called clonotypes with MiXCR, one entry per CDR3 protein. The sample includes a few hundred thousand distinct CDR3 sequences, 7.5% to 9% of them seen just once. This clonotype was counted only a few times. The antigen remains undetermined. This CDR3 contains 17 residues. V was clipped by 0 bases and J by 8 bases; unmatched bases: 12. Germline V gene sequence: CDR1 LNHNV, CDR2 YYDKDF (reference sequence). Findings and limits, study-wide: Shared CD4/CD8 clonotypes were a small share, likely from convergent recombination.

The input for sequencing was CD4+ T cells sorted from PBMCs, taken 5 days after the yellow fever booster vaccination. The sequence was obtained from a young man who received the YFV17D yellow fever vaccine. The chain couples TRBV15 to TRBJ2-3; 9 nucleotides match TRBD2. The CDR3 sequence: CATSRELRGGGSVTQYF. The CDR3 DNA reads as TGTGCCACCAGCAGAGAACTGCGGGGGGGGGGTTCAGTTACGCAGTATTTT.